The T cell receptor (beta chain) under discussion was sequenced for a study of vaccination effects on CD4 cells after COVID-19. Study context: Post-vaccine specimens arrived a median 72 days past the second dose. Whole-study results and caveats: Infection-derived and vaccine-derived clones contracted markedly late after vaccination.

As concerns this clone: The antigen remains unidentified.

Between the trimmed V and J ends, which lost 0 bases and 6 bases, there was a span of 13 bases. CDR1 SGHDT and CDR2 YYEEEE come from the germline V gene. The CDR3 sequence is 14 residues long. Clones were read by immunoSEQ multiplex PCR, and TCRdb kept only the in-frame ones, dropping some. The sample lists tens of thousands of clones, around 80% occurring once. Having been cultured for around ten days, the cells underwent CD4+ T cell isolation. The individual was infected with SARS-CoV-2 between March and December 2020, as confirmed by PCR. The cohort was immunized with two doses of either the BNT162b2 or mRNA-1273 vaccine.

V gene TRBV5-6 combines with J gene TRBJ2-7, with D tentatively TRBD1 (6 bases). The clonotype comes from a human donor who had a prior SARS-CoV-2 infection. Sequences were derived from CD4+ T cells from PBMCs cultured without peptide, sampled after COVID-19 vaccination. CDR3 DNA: TGTGCCAGCAGCTTGGGACAGGTTGGGATCGAGCAGTACTTC. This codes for CASSLGQVGIEQYF.